This TCR beta chain was captured in a study of blood T cell repertoires in COVID-19. Study overall: Acute and convalescent COVID-19 specimens originated in the United States, Italy and Spain. In each case, the material was cDNA or gDNA derived from T cells, B-cell-depleted T cells, or PBMCs.

Germline V CDR1 and CDR2: MNHEY, SVGEGT. With V trimmed by 5 bases and J by 6 bases, 11 bases remained unmatched. This CDR3 comprises 16 residues. Authors' methods: The assay estimated nucleated cells by amplifying reference gene primers. Measured with immunoSEQ multiplex PCR; TCRdb has only the in-frame clones, and not every one. V, J and clone size are taken as reported in that table, and D and trimming were inferred from the DNA itself. The repertoire holds approximately 120,000 clones, 70% to 90% seen once, with around 7.3% in the top ten. This receptor was identified in a man between 45 and 60 years old with acute or convalescent COVID-19. Material: peripheral blood. This sequence joins TRBV6-2 or TRBV6-3 and TRBJ2-7, with TRBD2 matching over 12 bases. Here the CDR3 DNA reads TGTGCCAGCAGTCCCTACAGACTAGCGGGAGCGGTCGAGCAGTACTTC. Translation: CASSPYRLAGAVEQYF.